A single sample gave rise to the 24 T cell receptor beta chains below, sequenced in a study of early T cells in non-severe SARS-CoV-2 infection. TCRdb redid the calling of the 5' RACE reads with MiXCR, one entry per CDR3 protein. This table holds tens of thousands of distinct CDR3 sequences, less than 5.5% found once. Sequencing was done on a sample of whole blood. These TCRs come from an adult who was a healthcare worker with PCR-confirmed SARS-CoV-2 infection or an uninfected control (not recorded which).

In its sample, this clonotype was seen many times. The gene calls are TRBV24-1 and TRBJ2-3, with 7 bases fitting TRBD2. The V gene end was trimmed by 9 bases and the J gene end by 4 bases; junction bases not matched to a gene: 6. The CDR3 length is 13 residues. Germline CDR1 and CDR2: KGHDR and SFDVKD. For the CDR3, the DNA is TGTGCCACCGGGAGGGGAGGGGCAGATACGCAGTATTTT. Translated: CATGRGGADTQYF.

This clonotype showed up many times. The genes are TRBV6-1 and TRBJ2-6; D not resolved. The CDR3 consists of 15 residues. Germline assignment: CDR1 MNHNS and CDR2 SASEGT. V was pared by 8 bases and J by 0 bases, with 11 bases between. CDR3 sequence: CASGRTHSGANVLTF. In nucleotides, the CDR3 is TGTGCCAGCGGTAGGACGCACTCTGGGGCCAACGTCCTGACTTTC.

This clonotype was seen at least ten times. The chain employs TRBV20-1 and TRBJ1-5; tentatively, D is TRBD1 (5 bases). Germline V gives CDR1 DFQATT, CDR2 SNEGSKA (reference sequence). Trimming pared 0 bases from V and 5 bases from J, leaving 11 bases between. This CDR3 is built from 14 residues. This chain's CDR3 is CSARETVRDQPQHF. CDR3 sequence (DNA): TGCAGTGCTAGAGAGACAGTGCGTGATCAGCCCCAGCATTTT.

This clonotype was recorded many times. The chain combines TRBV29-1 with TRBJ2-7, with D maybe TRBD1 (5 bases). The CDR3 contains 12 residues. Germline V gives CDR1 SQVTM, CDR2 ANQGSEA. Trimming stripped 3 bases from V and 2 bases from J, with 8 bases between. CDR3 region: CSVDQGTYEQYF. The CDR3 nucleotides read TGCAGCGTTGATCAGGGAACCTACGAGCAGTACTTC.

This clonotype appeared many times. J is TRBJ2-5 and V is TRBV12-3 or TRBV12-4; no clear D. The CDR3 contains 11 residues. V was pared by 8 bases and J by 6 bases, with 10 bases between. This chain's CDR3 is CASGDWQTQYF. The CDR3 region has the DNA TGTGCCAGCGGTGATTGGCAGACCCAGTACTTC.

This clonotype was seen at least ten times. The V and J genes are TRBV20-1 and TRBJ1-5; D is ambiguous. This CDR3 region has 15 residues. V was clipped by 0 bases and J by 5 bases, with 14 bases between them. Germline V gene data show CDR1 as DFQATT and CDR2 as SNEGSKA (reference sequence). CDR3 in amino acids: CSARDAARSDQPQHF. CDR3 nucleotide sequence: TGCAGTGCTAGAGATGCTGCCAGGAGTGATCAGCCCCAGCATTTT.

This clonotype occurred a few times. V gene TRBV14 combines with J gene TRBJ2-7, with 9 bases matching TRBD1. Germline V gene lookup returns CDR1 SGHDN and CDR2 FVKESK. V trimming: 2 bases; J trimming: 6 bases; junction bases outside the gene matches: 14. The CDR3 length is 17 residues. The CDR3 DNA reads as TGTGCCAGCAGCCAAAGACGGTACGGGACAGGGACCGGCGAGCAGTACTTC. As protein: CASSQRRYGTGTGEQYF.

The chain uses TRBV11-3 and TRBJ2-1; D is undetermined. CDR1 is SGHNT, CDR2 YENEEA, per germline. The CDR3 spans 17 residues. Between the trimmed V and J ends, which lost 1 base and 5 bases, there was a span of 18 bases. The DNA of the CDR3 is TGTGCCAGCAGCTTAGGTATCGTAGCTTCCCCCCACAATGAGCAGTTCTTC. Residues: CASSLGIVASPHNEQFF.

There are many counts of this clonotype. The chain recombines TRBV2 with TRBJ1-2, with 10 positions matching TRBD1. Trimming removed 7 bases from V and 8 bases from J; junction bases left unmatched: 16. CDR1 is SNHLY and CDR2 is FYNNEI in the germline V gene. The CDR3 sequence is 16 residues long. The CDR3, as DNA: TGTGCCAGCACTGAGACAGGGGGCGCAGGCGGCTACGGCTACACCTTC. Protein: CASTETGGAGGYGYTF. Full variable domain (outside the CDR3, taken from reference TRBV2 and TRBJ1-2): EPEVTQTPSHQVTQMGQEVILRCVPISNHLYFYWYRQILGQKVEFLVSFYNNEISEKSEIFDDQFSVERPDGSNFTLKIRSTKLEDSAMYFCASTETGGAGGYGYTFGSGTRLTVV.

The V and J genes are TRBV10-2 and TRBJ2-3; no definite D call. The V end lost 4 bases, the J end lost 1 base, and 6 bases lay between the germline ends. CDR3 length equals 13 residues. Germline-derived CDR1 and CDR2 are WSHSY and SAAADI. CDR3 residues: CASSVFGTDTQYF. CDR3 nucleotides: TGCGCCAGCAGTGTCTTCGGCACAGATACGCAGTATTTT.

There are many counts of this clonotype. J is TRBJ2-1 and V is TRBV12-3 or TRBV12-4; 15 bases fit TRBD2. The CDR3 contains 16 residues. J lost 7 bases, V lost 8 bases, and 9 bases had no gene match. The CDR3 DNA follows: TGTGCCAGCCGGACTAGCGGGGGGGCCTTAGGAAATGAGCAGTTCTTC. It is translated as CASRTSGGALGNEQFF.

This clonotype appeared a few times. The V gene is TRBV29-1, the J gene TRBJ1-2; 9 bases map to TRBD1. Germline values: CDR1 SQVTM, CDR2 ANQGSEA. V lost 6 bases, J lost 2 bases, and 7 bases stayed unmatched. CDR3 size: 14 residues. The CDR3 reads CSVDRGPTNYGYTF. The CDR3 nucleotides are TGCAGCGTGGACAGGGGTCCTACCAACTATGGCTACACCTTC.

This clonotype was counted at least ten times. The rearrangement uses TRBV7-8 and TRBJ1-5, with D hard to call. Trimming pared 3 bases from V and 2 bases from J, leaving 20 bases between. This CDR3 comprises 18 residues. The germline CDR1 and CDR2 sequences are SGHVS and FQNEAQ. The CDR3 loop reads CASSLGIQHGSGNQPQHF. The DNA of the CDR3 is TGTGCCAGCAGCTTGGGCATTCAACACGGATCTGGCAATCAGCCCCAGCATTTT.

J is TRBJ2-5 and V is TRBV11-2; weak D call: TRBD1 (6 bases). Germline V gene sequence: CDR1 SGHAT, CDR2 FQNNGV. CDR3 length equals 13 residues. V was clipped by 0 bases and J by 5 bases, with 7 bases between them. The CDR3 spells CASSLDRGETQYF. CDR3 nucleotide sequence: TGTGCCAGCAGCTTAGATAGGGGGGAGACCCAGTACTTC. Looking up the rest from reference TRBV11-2 and TRBJ2-5 gives the full variable domain: EAGVAQSPRYKIIEKRQSVAFWCNPISGHATLYWYQQILGQGPKLLIQFQNNGVVDDSQLPKDRFSAERLKGVDSTLKIQPAKLEDSAVYLCASSLDRGETQYFGPGTRLLVL.

This clonotype turned up a few times. The rearrangement uses TRBV7-2 and TRBJ2-3, with D unresolved. The V gene lost 1 base and the J gene lost 10 bases, with 9 bases spanning the gap. The CDR3 has 12 residues. The germline CDR1 and CDR2 sequences are SGHTA and FQGNSA. The DNA for the CDR3 is TGTGCCAGCAGCTTAGTCTCTTTTCCGCAGTATTTT. Translation gives CASSLVSFPQYF.

There are a few counts of this clonotype. This sequence joins TRBV18 and TRBJ2-5; 8 nucleotides line up with TRBD2. The CDR3 sequence is 13 residues long. Germline V gene lookup returns CDR1 KGHSH and CDR2 LQKENI. The V and J ends lost 8 bases and 2 bases, in that order; junction bases with no gene match: 4. The CDR3 coding sequence is TGTGCCAGCACCGGACTAGCTCAAGAGACCCAGTACTTC. This sequence encodes CASTGLAQETQYF.

The table lists this clonotype with many counts. This chain uses TRBV5-4 with TRBJ2-1; D is possibly TRBD1 (6 bases). V lost 4 bases, J lost 8 bases, and 16 bases lay in between. Germline V CDR1 and CDR2: SGHNT, YYREEE (reference sequence). The CDR3 has 14 residues. DNA of the CDR3: TGTGCCAGCAGCCCCAGGGGCGGCTCCGATGAGCAGTTCTTC. Translated: CASSPRGGSDEQFF.

This clonotype was recorded at least ten times. The chain combines TRBV5-1 with TRBJ1-6, with a weak D call TRBD1 (6 bases). V lost 4 bases and J 0 bases, leaving 20 bases between the germline ends. Looked up from germline, CDR1 is SGHRS and CDR2 is YFSETQ. This CDR3 region has 19 residues. The CDR3 loop is CASSLKGVRDPSYNSPLHF. In nucleotides, the CDR3 is TGCGCCAGCAGCCTAAAGGGGGTCCGAGACCCCTCCTATAATTCACCCCTCCACTTT.

This clonotype was seen ten or more times. This chain links TRBV6-6 with TRBJ1-3; D may be TRBD1 (5 bases). Per the germline V gene, CDR1 is MNHNY and CDR2 is SVGAGI (reference sequence). Trimming took 2 bases from V and 0 from J, leaving 14 bases between them. The CDR3 loop spans 17 amino acids. CDR3 DNA: TGTGCCAGCAGTTACGCCTGGGGCCCGAGCTCTGGAAACACCATATATTTT. Its protein is CASSYAWGPSSGNTIYF.

This clonotype was picked up many times. The V gene is TRBV18, the J gene TRBJ1-2, with TRBD1 as a possible D gene (6 bases). CDR1 and CDR2 from the germline V gene are KGHSH and LQKENI. The CDR3 totals 14 residues. With 3 bases removed from V and 4 bases from J, the gap between germline ends came to 12 bases. The CDR3 sequence: CASSPVQGSYGYTF. CDR3 DNA: TGTGCCAGCTCACCCGTACAGGGATCCTATGGCTACACCTTC.

At least ten counts were recorded for this clonotype. The V and J genes are TRBV5-1 and TRBJ1-6; D ambiguous. Germline V gives CDR1 SGHRS, CDR2 YFSETQ. CDR3 length: 14 residues. V lost 0 bases, J lost 7 bases, and 8 bases lay in between. DNA of the CDR3: TGCGCCAGCAGCTTGGACACGACCAATTCACCCCTCCACTTT. It yields the protein CASSLDTTNSPLHF.

This clonotype was counted at least ten times. The chain is built from TRBV6-2 or TRBV6-3 and TRBJ1-1, with 9 bases lining up with TRBD1. The CDR3 totals 12 residues. CDR1 is MNHEY, CDR2 SVGEGT, per germline. With 7 bases clipped from V and 5 bases from J, the junction kept 2 bases outside the gene matches. In nucleotides, the CDR3 is TGTGCCAGCAACAGGGGGCTTACTGAAGCTTTCTTT. It codes for CASNRGLTEAFF.

In its sample, this clonotype was seen many times. The J gene is TRBJ1-1, the V gene TRBV14, with D maybe TRBD1 (5 bases). This CDR3 region has 14 residues. Germline loops: CDR1 SGHDN, CDR2 FVKESK. Deletions cut 6 bases from V and 3 bases from J, with 14 bases between. The CDR3 region has the DNA TGTGCCAGCAGACCTGACCAGGGAGACACTGAAGCTTTCTTT. Its translation: CASRPDQGDTEAFF.

There are many counts of this clonotype. The rearrangement joins TRBV20-1 to TRBJ1-5; 8 bases are shared with TRBD1. The CDR3 runs 15 residues. The germline CDR1 and CDR2 sequences are DFQATT and SNEGSKA (reference sequence). V lost 5 bases to trimming and J lost 1 base; unmatched junction nucleotides: 7. For the CDR3, the DNA is TGCAGTGCTGGACAGGGTCGGACAAGCAATCAGCCCCAGCATTTT. It translates to CSAGQGRTSNQPQHF.